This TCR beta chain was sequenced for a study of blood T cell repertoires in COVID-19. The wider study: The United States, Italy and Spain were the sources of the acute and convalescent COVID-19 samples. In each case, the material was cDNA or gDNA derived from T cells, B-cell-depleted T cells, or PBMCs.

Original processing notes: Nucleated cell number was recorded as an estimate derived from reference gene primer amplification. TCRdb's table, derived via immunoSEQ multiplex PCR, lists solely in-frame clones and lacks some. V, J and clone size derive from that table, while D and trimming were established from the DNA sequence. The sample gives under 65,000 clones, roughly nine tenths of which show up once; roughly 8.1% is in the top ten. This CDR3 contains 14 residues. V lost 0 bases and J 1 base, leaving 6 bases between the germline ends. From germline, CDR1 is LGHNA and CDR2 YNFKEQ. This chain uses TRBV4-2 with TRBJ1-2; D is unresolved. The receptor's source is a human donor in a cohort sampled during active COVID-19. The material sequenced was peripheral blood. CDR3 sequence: CASSQDSLNYGYTF. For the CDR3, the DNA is TGTGCCAGCAGCCAAGACAGTCTTAACTATGGCTACACCTTC.